This TCR beta chain was retrieved from a study of T cell responses to AZD1222 COVID-19 vaccine. Trimming took off 5 bases at V and 5 bases at J, with 6 bases between the two ends. The CDR3 runs 11 residues. The germline gives CDR1 SEHNR, CDR2 FQNEAQ (reference sequence). Study observations and caveats: Nearly half of the spike-specific TCRs reportedly recognize variant regions that carry no mutations. Samples come after the peak T cell response, not at day 14. Spike-specific TCR breadth and depth went up after people got two AZD1222 doses. Across the whole spike, CD4 TCRs peaked at regions 160-218 and 743-854.

Sequencing used immunoSEQ multiplex PCR; TCRdb keeps in-frame clones, though not all of them. The repertoire holds about 150,000 clones, with 70% to 90% as singletons. Concerning this clone: Antigen: not known.

The receptor was isolated from an adult who had recovered from COVID-19. This rearrangement joins TRBV7-9 to TRBJ2-5; unclear D gene. The sample consisted of peripheral blood, taken after recovery from COVID-19. CDR3 sequence (DNA): TGTGCCAGCAGCAAAGTGGAGACCCAGTACTTC. As protein: CASSKVETQYF.